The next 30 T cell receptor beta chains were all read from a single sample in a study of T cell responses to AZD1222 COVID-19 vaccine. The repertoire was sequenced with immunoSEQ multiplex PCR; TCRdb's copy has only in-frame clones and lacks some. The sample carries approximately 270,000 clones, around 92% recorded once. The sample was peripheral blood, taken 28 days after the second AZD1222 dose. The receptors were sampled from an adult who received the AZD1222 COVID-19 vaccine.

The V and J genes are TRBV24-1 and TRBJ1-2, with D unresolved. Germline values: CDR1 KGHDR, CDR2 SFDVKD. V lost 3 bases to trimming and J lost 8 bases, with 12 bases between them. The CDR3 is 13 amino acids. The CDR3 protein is CATSDGVQSGYTF. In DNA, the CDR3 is TGTGCCACCAGTGATGGGGTTCAATCCGGCTACACCTTC.

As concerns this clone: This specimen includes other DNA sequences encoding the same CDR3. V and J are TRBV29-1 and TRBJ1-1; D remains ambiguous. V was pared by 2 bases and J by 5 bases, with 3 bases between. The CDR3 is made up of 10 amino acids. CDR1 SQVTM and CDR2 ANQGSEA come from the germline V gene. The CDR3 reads CSVERTEAFF. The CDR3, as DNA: TGCAGCGTTGAAAGAACTGAAGCTTTCTTT.

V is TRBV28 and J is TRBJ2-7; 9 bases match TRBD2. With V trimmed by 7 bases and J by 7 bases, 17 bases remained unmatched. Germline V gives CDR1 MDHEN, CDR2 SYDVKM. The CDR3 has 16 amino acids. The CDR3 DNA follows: TGTGCCAGCACCCTTCGCGTGGGACTAGCTCCGATAGAGCAGTACTTC. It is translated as CASTLRVGLAPIEQYF.

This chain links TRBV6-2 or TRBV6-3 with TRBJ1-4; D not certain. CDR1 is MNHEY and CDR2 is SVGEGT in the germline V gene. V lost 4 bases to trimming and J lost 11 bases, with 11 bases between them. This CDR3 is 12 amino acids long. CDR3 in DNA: TGTGCCAGCAGTTCGGGCAGAAGGAAACTGTTTTTT. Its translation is CASSSGRRKLFF.

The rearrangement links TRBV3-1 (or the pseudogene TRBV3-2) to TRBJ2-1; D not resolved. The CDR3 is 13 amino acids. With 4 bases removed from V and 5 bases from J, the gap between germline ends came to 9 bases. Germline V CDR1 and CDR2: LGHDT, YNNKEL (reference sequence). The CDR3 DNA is TGTGCCAGCAGCCCGGACCGAGACAATGAGCAGTTCTTC. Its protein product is CASSPDRDNEQFF.

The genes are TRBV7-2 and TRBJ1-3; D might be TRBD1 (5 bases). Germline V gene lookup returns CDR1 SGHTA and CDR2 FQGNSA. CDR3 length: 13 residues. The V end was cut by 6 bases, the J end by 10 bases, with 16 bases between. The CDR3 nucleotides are TGTGCCAGCAGTCCCAATCCAGGGCGGACCATATATTTT. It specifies CASSPNPGRTIYF.

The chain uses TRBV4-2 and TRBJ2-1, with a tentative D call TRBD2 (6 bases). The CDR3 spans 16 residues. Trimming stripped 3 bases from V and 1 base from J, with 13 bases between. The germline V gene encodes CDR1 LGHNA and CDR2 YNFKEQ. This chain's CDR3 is CASSQPRGSSYNEQFF. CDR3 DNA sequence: TGTGCCAGCAGCCAGCCCCGGGGGAGTTCCTACAATGAGCAGTTCTTC.

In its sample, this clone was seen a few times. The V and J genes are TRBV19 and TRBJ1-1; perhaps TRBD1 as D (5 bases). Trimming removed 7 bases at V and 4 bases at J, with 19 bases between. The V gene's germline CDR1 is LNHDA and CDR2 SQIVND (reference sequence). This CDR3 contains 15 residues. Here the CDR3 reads CASNIASGGTTEAFF. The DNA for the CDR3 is TGTGCCAGTAACATCGCATCGGGAGGGACCACTGAAGCTTTCTTT.

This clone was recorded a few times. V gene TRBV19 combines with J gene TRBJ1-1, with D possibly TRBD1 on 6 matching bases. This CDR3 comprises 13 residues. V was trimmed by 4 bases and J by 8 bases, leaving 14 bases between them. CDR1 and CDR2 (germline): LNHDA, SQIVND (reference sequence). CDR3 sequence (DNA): TGTGCCAGTAGTACCACCAGGAGGGGGGAAGCTTTCTTT. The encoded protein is CASSTTRRGEAFF. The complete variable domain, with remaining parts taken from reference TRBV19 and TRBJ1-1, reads DGGITQSPKYLFRKEGQNVTLSCEQNLNHDAMYWYRQDPGQGLRLIYYSQIVNDFQKGDIAEGYSVSREKKESFPLTVTSAQKNPTAFYLCASSTTRRGEAFFGQGTRLTVV.

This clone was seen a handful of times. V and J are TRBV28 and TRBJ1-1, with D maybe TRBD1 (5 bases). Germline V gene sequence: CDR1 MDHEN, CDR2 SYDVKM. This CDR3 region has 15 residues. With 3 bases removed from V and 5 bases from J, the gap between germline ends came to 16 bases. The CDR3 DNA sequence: TGTGCCAGCAGTTTGGAGGGGATCGGAAGGACTGAAGCTTTCTTT. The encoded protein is CASSLEGIGRTEAFF. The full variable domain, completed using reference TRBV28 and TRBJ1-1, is DVKVTQSSRYLVKRTGEKVFLECVQDMDHENMFWYRQDPGLGLRLIYFSYDVKMKEKGDIPEGYSVSREKKERFSLILESASTNQTSMYLCASSLEGIGRTEAFFGQGTRLTVV.

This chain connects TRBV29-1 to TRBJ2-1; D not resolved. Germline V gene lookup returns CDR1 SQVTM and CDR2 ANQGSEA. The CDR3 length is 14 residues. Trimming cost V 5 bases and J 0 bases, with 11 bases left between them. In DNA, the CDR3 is TGCAGCGTTTTGAGGCCGAACTCCTACAATGAGCAGTTCTTC. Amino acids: CSVLRPNSYNEQFF.

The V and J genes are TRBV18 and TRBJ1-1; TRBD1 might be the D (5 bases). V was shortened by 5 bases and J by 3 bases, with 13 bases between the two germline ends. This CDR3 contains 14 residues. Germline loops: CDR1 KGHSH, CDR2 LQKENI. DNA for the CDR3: TGTGCCAGCTCAGCCGCAGGGTGGGACACTGAAGCTTTCTTT. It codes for CASSAAGWDTEAFF.

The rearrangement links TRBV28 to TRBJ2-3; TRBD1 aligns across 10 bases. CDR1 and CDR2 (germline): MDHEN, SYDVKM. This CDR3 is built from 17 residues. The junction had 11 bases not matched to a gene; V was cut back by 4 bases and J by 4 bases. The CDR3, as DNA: TGTGCCAGCAGTTCATTCGCCGGGACAGGGGACTCAGATACGCAGTATTTT. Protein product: CASSSFAGTGDSDTQYF. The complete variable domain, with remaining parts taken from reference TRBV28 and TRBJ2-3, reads DVKVTQSSRYLVKRTGEKVFLECVQDMDHENMFWYRQDPGLGLRLIYFSYDVKMKEKGDIPEGYSVSREKKERFSLILESASTNQTSMYLCASSSFAGTGDSDTQYFGPGTRLTVL.

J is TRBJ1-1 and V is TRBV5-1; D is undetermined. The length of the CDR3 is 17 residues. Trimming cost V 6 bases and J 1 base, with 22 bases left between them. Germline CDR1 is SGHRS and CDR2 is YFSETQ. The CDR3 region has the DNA TGCGCCAGCAAGGAGAGGACTGCTATCCCGGGGAACACTGAAGCTTTCTTT. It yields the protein CASKERTAIPGNTEAFF.

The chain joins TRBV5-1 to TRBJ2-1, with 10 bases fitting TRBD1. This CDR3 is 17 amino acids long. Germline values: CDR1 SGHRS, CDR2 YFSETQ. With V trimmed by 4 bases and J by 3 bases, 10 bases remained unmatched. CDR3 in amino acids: CASSLQGRTGGYNEQFF. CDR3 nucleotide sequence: TGCGCCAGCAGCCTTCAGGGGAGGACAGGGGGCTACAATGAGCAGTTCTTC.

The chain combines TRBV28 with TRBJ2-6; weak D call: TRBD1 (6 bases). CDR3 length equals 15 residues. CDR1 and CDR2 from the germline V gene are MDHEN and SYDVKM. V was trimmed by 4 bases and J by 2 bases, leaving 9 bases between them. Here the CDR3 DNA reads TGTGCCAGCAGTTCTCAGGGGACTGGGGCCAACGTCCTGACTTTC. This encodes CASSSQGTGANVLTF.

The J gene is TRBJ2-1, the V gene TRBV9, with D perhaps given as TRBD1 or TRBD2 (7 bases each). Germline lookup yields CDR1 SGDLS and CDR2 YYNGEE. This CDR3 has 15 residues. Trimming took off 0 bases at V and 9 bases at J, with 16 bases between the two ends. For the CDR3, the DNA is TGTGCCAGCAGCGTAGGGGAGGGACAGTTTGGTGAGCAGTTCTTC. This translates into CASSVGEGQFGEQFF.

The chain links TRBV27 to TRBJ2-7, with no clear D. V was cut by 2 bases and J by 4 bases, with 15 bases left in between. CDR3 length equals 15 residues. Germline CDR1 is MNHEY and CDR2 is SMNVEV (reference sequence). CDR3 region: CASSLGQPGGYEQYF. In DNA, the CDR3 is TGTGCCAGCAGTTTAGGGCAGCCCGGTGGGTACGAGCAGTACTTC.

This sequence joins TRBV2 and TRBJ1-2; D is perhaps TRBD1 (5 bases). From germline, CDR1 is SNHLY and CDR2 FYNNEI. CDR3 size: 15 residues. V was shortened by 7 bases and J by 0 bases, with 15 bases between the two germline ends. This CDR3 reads CASIPEGLANYGYTF. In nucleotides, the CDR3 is TGTGCCAGCATCCCGGAGGGGTTAGCTAACTATGGCTACACCTTC.

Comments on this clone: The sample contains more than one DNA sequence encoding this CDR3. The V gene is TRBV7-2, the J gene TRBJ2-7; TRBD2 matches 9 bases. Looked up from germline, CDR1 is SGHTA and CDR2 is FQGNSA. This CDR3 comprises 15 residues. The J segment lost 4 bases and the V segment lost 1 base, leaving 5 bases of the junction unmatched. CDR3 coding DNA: TGTGCCAGCAGCTTAGGCGCGGGAGGGGGTTACGAGCAGTACTTC. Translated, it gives CASSLGAGGGYEQYF. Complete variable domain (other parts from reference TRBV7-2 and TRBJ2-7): GAGVSQSPSNKVTEKGKDVELRCDPISGHTALYWYRQSLGQGLEFLIYFQGNSAPDKSGLPSDRFSAERTGGSVSTLTIQRTQQEDSAVYLCASSLGAGGGYEQYFGPGTRLTVT.

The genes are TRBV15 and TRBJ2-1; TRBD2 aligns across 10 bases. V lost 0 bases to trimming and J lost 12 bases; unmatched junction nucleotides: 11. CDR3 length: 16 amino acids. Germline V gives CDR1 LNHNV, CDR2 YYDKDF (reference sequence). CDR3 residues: CATSRDLGLAEMGQFF. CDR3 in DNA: TGTGCCACCAGCAGAGACTTAGGACTAGCGGAAATGGGGCAGTTCTTC.

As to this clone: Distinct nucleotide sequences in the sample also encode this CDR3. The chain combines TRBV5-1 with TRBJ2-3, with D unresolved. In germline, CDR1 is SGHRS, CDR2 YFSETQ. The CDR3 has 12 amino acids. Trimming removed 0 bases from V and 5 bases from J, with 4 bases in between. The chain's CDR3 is CASSLGGDTQYF. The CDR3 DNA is TGCGCCAGCAGCTTGGGGGGAGATACGCAGTATTTT.

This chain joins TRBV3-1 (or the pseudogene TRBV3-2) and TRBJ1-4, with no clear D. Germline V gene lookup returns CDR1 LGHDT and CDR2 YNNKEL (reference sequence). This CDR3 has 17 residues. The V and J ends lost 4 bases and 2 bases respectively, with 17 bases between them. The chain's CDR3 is CASSLKTGIATNEKLFF. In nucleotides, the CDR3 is TGTGCCAGCAGCCTCAAAACCGGGATCGCGACTAATGAAAAACTGTTTTTT.

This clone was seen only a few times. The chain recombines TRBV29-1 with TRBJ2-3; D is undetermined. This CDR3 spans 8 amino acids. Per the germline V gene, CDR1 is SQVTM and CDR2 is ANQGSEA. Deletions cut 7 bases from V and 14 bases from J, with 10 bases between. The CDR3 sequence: CSDPAGYF. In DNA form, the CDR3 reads TGCAGCGACCCGGCAGGGTATTTT.

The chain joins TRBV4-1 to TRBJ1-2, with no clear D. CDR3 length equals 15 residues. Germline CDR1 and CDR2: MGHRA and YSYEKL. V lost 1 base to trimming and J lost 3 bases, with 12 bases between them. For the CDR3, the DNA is TGCGCCAGCAGCCAAGCTCCCCGGGCCGACTATGGCTACACCTTC. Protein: CASSQAPRADYGYTF.

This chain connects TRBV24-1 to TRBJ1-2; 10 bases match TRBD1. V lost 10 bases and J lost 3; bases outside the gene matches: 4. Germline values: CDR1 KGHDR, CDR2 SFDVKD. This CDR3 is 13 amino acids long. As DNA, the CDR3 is TGTGCCACTTCGGACAGGGGGGACTATGGCTACACCTTC. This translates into CATSDRGDYGYTF.

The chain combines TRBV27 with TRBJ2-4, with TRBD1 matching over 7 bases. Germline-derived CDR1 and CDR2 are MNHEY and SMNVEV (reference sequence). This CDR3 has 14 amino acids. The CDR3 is CATGSPKAKNIQYF. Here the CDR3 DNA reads TGTGCGACAGGGAGCCCCAAGGCCAAAAACATTCAGTACTTC.

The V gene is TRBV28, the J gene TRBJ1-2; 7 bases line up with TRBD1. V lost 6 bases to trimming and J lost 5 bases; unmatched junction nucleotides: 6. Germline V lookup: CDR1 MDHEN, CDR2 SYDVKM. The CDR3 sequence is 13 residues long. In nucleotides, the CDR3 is TGTGCCAGCAGATCAACAGGGGTTTATGGCTACACCTTC. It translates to CASRSTGVYGYTF.

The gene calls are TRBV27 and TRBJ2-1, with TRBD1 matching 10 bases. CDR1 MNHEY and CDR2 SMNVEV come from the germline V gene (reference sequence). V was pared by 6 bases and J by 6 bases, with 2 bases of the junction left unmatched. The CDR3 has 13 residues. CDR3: CASSWDRGNEQFF. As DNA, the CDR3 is TGTGCCAGCAGCTGGGACAGGGGCAATGAGCAGTTCTTC.

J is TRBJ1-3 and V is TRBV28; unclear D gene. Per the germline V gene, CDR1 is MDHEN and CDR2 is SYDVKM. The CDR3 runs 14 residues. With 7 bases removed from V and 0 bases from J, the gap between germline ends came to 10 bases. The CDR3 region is CASTLGFSGNTIYF. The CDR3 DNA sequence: TGTGCCAGCACCCTCGGTTTCTCTGGAAACACCATATATTTT.